These 13 T cell receptor beta chains share one sample of origin, sequenced in a study of blood T cell repertoires in COVID-19 (dated by TCRdb to the early 2020s). The receptor library was made with the immunoSEQ multiplex PCR assay. TCRdb limited this immuneACCESS table to in-frame rearrangements with V and J called. A share of clones is missing; checked studies link under half to unresolved V genes, and the rest is unexplained. The sample table holds a few hundred thousand clones, of which approximately 85% were seen once. 3.5% to 4.5% of the sample comes from the top ten. The sample consisted of PBMCs or T cells enriched from blood (not recorded which). All receptors come from a woman between 25 and 40 years old who had recovered from COVID-19.

This clone was observed a handful of times. For the CDR3, the DNA is TGTGCCAGCAGTAGTACAGGGATCCCCTCCTACGAGCAGTACTTC. Amino acids: CASSSTGIPSYEQYF. This chain links TRBV27 with TRBJ2-7, with D possibly matching TRBD1 (6 bases). V was shortened by 5 bases and J by 0 bases, with 14 bases between the two germline ends. Looked up from germline, CDR1 is MNHEY and CDR2 is SMNVEV (reference sequence). The CDR3 sequence is 15 residues long.

The V call is TRBV11-2, the J call TRBJ2-2; TRBD1 agrees at 8 bases. Germline CDR1 SGHAT, CDR2 FQNNGV. The V and J ends lost 3 bases and 0 bases, in that order; junction bases with no gene match: 6. The length of the CDR3 is 17 residues. Here the CDR3 reads CASSFTSTGANTGELFF. CDR3 bases: TGTGCCAGCAGCTTCACCTCGACAGGGGCGAACACCGGGGAGCTGTTTTTT.

The J gene is TRBJ1-5, the V gene TRBV30; 7 bases are shared with TRBD1. Trimming at V came to 0 bases and at J to 3 bases, leaving 2 bases not matched to a gene. Germline values: CDR1 GTSNPN, CDR2 SVGIG (reference sequence). The CDR3 is made up of 14 amino acids. The CDR3 nucleotides read TGTGCCTGGAGTGTGGGGACAGTCAATCAGCCCCAGCATTTT. The encoded protein is CAWSVGTVNQPQHF.

In DNA, the CDR3 is TGCGCCAGCAGCTTGGGTGGGACAAAAATCACCACTAGCACAGATACGCAGTATTTT. Translation gives CASSLGGTKITTSTDTQYF. The chain links TRBV5-1 to TRBJ2-3, with a tentative D call TRBD1 (6 bases). CDR1 and CDR2 (germline): SGHRS, YFSETQ. There are 19 residues in the CDR3. Trimming took 0 bases from V and 0 from J, leaving 20 bases between them.

This chain links TRBV28 with TRBJ1-1; D ambiguous. Between the trimmed V and J ends, which lost 6 bases and 0 bases, there was a span of 11 bases. The germline V gene encodes CDR1 MDHEN and CDR2 SYDVKM. The CDR3 is 14 residues long. CDR3 region: CASSPSGMNTEAFF. In DNA form, the CDR3 reads TGTGCCAGCAGCCCAAGCGGAATGAACACTGAAGCTTTCTTT.

The gene calls are TRBV2 and TRBJ1-1, with TRBD1 matching 9 bases. The CDR3 is 15 amino acids. The germline V gene has CDR1 SNHLY and CDR2 FYNNEI. V shed 6 bases, J shed 0 bases, and the junction held 5 bases outside the gene matches. The CDR3 loop reads CASRPRDRVNTEAFF. The CDR3 nucleotides read TGTGCCAGCAGACCGCGGGACAGGGTGAACACTGAAGCTTTCTTT.

The chain recombines TRBV28 with TRBJ1-1, with D perhaps TRBD1 (6 bases). Germline CDR1 is MDHEN and CDR2 is SYDVKM. The CDR3 has 15 residues. The germline V and J ends were trimmed by 5 bases and 4 bases, with 17 bases remaining between them. CDR3 in amino acids: CASSMIRGRSTEAFF. The DNA for the CDR3 is TGTGCCAGCAGTATGATCAGGGGTCGAAGCACTGAAGCTTTCTTT.

This chain connects TRBV5-1 to TRBJ1-2; D might be TRBD1 (6 bases). The CDR3 runs to 15 residues. The ends were cut back, 4 bases at V and 4 bases at J, with 17 bases in the middle. From germline, CDR1 is SGHRS and CDR2 YFSETQ. The CDR3 sequence is CASSLAGDTRYGYTF. The CDR3 nucleotides read TGCGCCAGCAGCCTGGCAGGGGATACGCGCTATGGCTACACCTTC.

The chain employs TRBV11-2 and TRBJ1-1; no firm D call. The length of the CDR3 is 14 residues. V was shortened by 0 bases and J by 1 base, with 6 bases between the two germline ends. CDR1 is SGHAT, CDR2 FQNNGV, per germline. CDR3 bases: TGTGCCAGCAGCTTAGATCTGGCGAACACTGAAGCTTTCTTT. It specifies CASSLDLANTEAFF.

V usage is TRBV2 and J usage is TRBJ1-1; possible D gene TRBD1, 6 bases. Germline V gene lookup returns CDR1 SNHLY and CDR2 FYNNEI. This CDR3 spans 11 amino acids. V shed 9 bases and J shed 8 bases, with 13 bases lying between them. The CDR3 nucleotides are TGTGCCAGGGCCTGGACAGCCGAAGCTTTCTTT. Its translation is CARAWTAEAFF.

This chain uses TRBV19 with TRBJ2-5; 8 nucleotides match TRBD1. The V segment lost 10 bases and the J segment 4 bases; nucleotides outside the gene matches: 8. CDR1 is LNHDA and CDR2 is SQIVND in the germline V gene (reference sequence). The CDR3 spans 13 residues. The CDR3, as DNA: TGTGCCACCTCCTGGACAGGGCTAGAGACCCAGTACTTC. Its translation: CATSWTGLETQYF.

The V gene is TRBV28, the J gene TRBJ1-2, with D possibly being TRBD1 (5 bases). The ends were cut back, 5 bases at V and 2 bases at J, with 15 bases in the middle. This CDR3 has 15 amino acids. Per the germline V gene, CDR1 is MDHEN and CDR2 is SYDVKM. CDR3 coding DNA: TGTGCCAGCAGTCCCGGGGGGGGACGGAACTATGGCTACACCTTC. It codes for CASSPGGGRNYGYTF.

CDR3 residues: CASSIISPRGGSDNNEQFF. The DNA for the CDR3 is TGTGCCAGCAGTATAATATCCCCCCGGGGCGGGAGCGACAACAATGAGCAGTTCTTC. J is TRBJ2-1 and V is TRBV27; TRBD2 matches 7 bases. J gave up 5 bases and V 5 bases, and 21 bases lay outside the gene matches. The CDR3 length is 19 residues. CDR1 is MNHEY, CDR2 SMNVEV, per germline (reference sequence).